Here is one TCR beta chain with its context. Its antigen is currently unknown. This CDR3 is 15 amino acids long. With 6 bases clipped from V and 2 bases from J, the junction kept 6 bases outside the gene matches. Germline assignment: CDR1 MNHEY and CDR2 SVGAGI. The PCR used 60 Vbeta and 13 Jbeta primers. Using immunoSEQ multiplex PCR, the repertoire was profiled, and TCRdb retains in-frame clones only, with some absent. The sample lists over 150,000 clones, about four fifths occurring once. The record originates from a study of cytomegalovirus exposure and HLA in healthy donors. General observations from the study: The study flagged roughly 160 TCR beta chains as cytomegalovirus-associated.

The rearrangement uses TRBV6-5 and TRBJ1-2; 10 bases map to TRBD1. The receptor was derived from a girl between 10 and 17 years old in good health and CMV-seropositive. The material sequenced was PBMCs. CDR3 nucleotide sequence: TGTGCCAGCAGCTTCCGGGACAGGGGCAACTATGGCTACACCTTC. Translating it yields CASSFRDRGNYGYTF.